This TCR beta chain originates from a study of CXCR3-negative and CXCR3-positive naive CD8 T cells. Libraries were UMI-labeled 5' RACE TRB cDNA. TCRdb derives one entry per CDR3 protein from the 5' RACE reads, leaving out DNA. Its listing shows 30,000 to 40,000 distinct CDR3 sequences. The CDR3 has 12 residues. This chain joins TRBV12-3 or TRBV12-4 and TRBJ2-7. The TCR comes from a human donor in good health. Some clones in this sample may be carry-over from other donors' samples. The specimen sequenced was memory CD8+ T cells from blood. This CDR3 is CASSLGRNEQYF.